This T cell receptor beta chain is from a study of cytomegalovirus exposure and HLA in healthy donors. The PCR employed 60 Vbeta primers together with 13 Jbeta primers. Sequenced by immunoSEQ multiplex PCR; TCRdb stores in-frame clones only, minus some. This sample has around 85,000 clones; about 82% occur once, and the top ten carry about 7.3%. On this clone itself: Its antigen is unidentified.

The V gene end was trimmed by 3 bases and the J gene end by 0 bases; junction bases not matched to a gene: 7. The CDR3 is 16 amino acids. From germline, CDR1 is SGHKS and CDR2 YYEKEE (reference sequence). Study-wide points: Specificity of three CMV-associated chains for CMV antigens was verified in vitro. Reports described diagnosis of cytomegalovirus status by the classifier as highly specific and sensitive. In a later analysis, 16,951 TCR beta sequences were associated with HLA alleles at 0.05 false discovery rate. Near-uniform donor sequencing depth was presumed by presence/absence analyses.

The TCR was taken from a man under 40 in good health and CMV-seronegative. Source material: PBMCs. V and J are TRBV5-5 and TRBJ1-1, with 8 positions matching TRBD1. The CDR3 spells CASSSGQANMNTEAFF. As DNA, the CDR3 is TGTGCCAGCAGCTCGGGACAGGCAAACATGAACACTGAAGCTTTCTTT.